One and the same sample provided the 2 T cell receptor beta chains below, sequenced in a study of cytomegalovirus exposure and HLA in healthy donors. The PCR was carried out with 60 Vbeta primers and 13 Jbeta primers. Method: immunoSEQ multiplex PCR; TCRdb's copy keeps in-frame clones and lacks some. The sample's table shows about 120,000 clones. Sequencing was performed on PBMCs. Receptor source: a middle-aged woman in good health and CMV-seropositive.

V gene TRBV28 combines with J gene TRBJ1-5; D is perhaps TRBD1 (6 bases). This CDR3 contains 13 residues. V was pared by 7 bases and J by 6 bases, with 13 bases between. Germline V gene lookup returns CDR1 MDHEN and CDR2 SYDVKM. CDR3 protein: CASTGRGGQPQHF. As DNA, the CDR3 is TGTGCCAGCACCGGCAGGGGTGGTCAGCCCCAGCATTTT.

V and J are TRBV28 and TRBJ2-1; TRBD1 matches 7 bases. The CDR3 extends over 16 amino acids. Germline trimming cut 1 base from V and 7 bases from J; bases unmatched to any gene: 10. Germline V gene lookup returns CDR1 MDHEN and CDR2 SYDVKM. The CDR3 reads CASSLLGTATTNEQFF. The CDR3 nucleotides are TGTGCCAGCAGTTTATTAGGGACAGCAACCACGAATGAGCAGTTCTTC.